This TCR beta chain came from a study of beta chain features in type 1 diabetes. Across the whole study: Age, gender, cell numbers and subset yield matched between patients and controls. General study points: Within the patient group, naive, central memory and Treg TCRB repertoires appeared more similar to each other than within healthy donors.

The sequenced template was cDNA made from the entire isolated RNA. An average roughly 3.6 million reads came from naive, central memory and regulatory T cell samples. Method: immunoSEQ multiplex PCR; TCRdb's copy keeps in-frame clones and lacks some. The repertoire holds some 360,000 clones, with about 18% as singletons. The length of the CDR3 is 15 residues. Germline trimming cut 4 bases from V and 6 bases from J; bases unmatched to any gene: 3. Germline CDR1 and CDR2: SGHAT and FQNNGV. A few counts support this clone. Antigen specificity is unknown. Sequenced sample: naive CD4+ T cells from blood. The chain uses TRBV11-2 and TRBJ2-2, with 12 bases aligning to TRBD2. This TCR was recovered from a young woman in good health. DNA of the CDR3: TGTGCCAGCAGCTCGACTAGCGGGAGAGCCGGGGAGCTGTTTTTT. Translating it yields CASSSTSGRAGELFF.